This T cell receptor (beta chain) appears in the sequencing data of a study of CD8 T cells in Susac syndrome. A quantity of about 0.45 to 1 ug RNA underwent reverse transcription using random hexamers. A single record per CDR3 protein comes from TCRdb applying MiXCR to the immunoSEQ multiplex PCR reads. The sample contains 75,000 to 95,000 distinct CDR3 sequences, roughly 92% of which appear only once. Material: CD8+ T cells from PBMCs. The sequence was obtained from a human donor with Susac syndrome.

CDR3 coding DNA: TGTGCCAGCAGTTCTCAGGTTAACACTGAAGCTTTCTTT. This sequence encodes CASSSQVNTEAFF. The gene calls are TRBV6-1 and TRBJ1-1; D is ambiguous. The V end lost 5 bases, the J end lost 2 bases, and 9 bases lay between the germline ends. The germline V gene encodes CDR1 MNHNS and CDR2 SASEGT. The CDR3 extends over 13 amino acids.